The T cell receptor beta chain described here comes from a study of cytomegalovirus exposure and HLA in healthy donors. General observations from the study: Donors belonging to an Asian-associated ancestry cluster reportedly showed fewer N-insertions in productive TCRs than the approximately 680-donor mean, according to what a later analysis found.

In regard to this clone: Its cognate antigen is unknown.

Primers included in the PCR were 60 Vbeta and 13 Jbeta primers. Sequencing was performed with immunoSEQ multiplex PCR; in TCRdb, only in-frame clones are kept and a portion is missing. The repertoire holds about 190,000 clones, with roughly 80% as singletons. The CDR3 totals 15 residues. The germline gives CDR1 LNHNV, CDR2 YYDKDF (reference sequence). The V and J ends lost 1 base and 3 bases, in that order; junction bases with no gene match: 5. The chain uses TRBV15 and TRBJ1-1, with TRBD1 matching 7 bases. The sequence was collected from a man aged 45-60 years in good health and CMV-seronegative. The sequenced sample was PBMCs. The CDR3 coding sequence is TGTGCCACCAGCAGAGCGGCAGACAGGGACACTGAAGCTTTCTTT. Translated, it gives CATSRAADRDTEAFF.